This T cell receptor beta chain is from a study of cytomegalovirus exposure and HLA in healthy donors. The PCR employed 60 Vbeta primers together with 13 Jbeta primers. TCRdb keeps only in-frame clones here, not all; method: immunoSEQ multiplex PCR. Here the sample spans more than 90,000 clones, around 80% being singletons. Germline CDR1 is PRHDT and CDR2 is FYEKMQ (reference sequence). This CDR3 spans 14 amino acids. The J segment lost 2 bases and the V segment lost 4 bases, leaving 4 bases of the junction unmatched. The sample comprised PBMCs. The genes are TRBV13 and TRBJ2-5; 7 bases match TRBD2. This TCR was recovered from a man aged 25 to 40 in good health and CMV-seronegative. For the CDR3, the DNA is TGTGCCAGCAGCTCGATGGGGGGGCAAGAGACCCAGTACTTC. It translates to CASSSMGGQETQYF.